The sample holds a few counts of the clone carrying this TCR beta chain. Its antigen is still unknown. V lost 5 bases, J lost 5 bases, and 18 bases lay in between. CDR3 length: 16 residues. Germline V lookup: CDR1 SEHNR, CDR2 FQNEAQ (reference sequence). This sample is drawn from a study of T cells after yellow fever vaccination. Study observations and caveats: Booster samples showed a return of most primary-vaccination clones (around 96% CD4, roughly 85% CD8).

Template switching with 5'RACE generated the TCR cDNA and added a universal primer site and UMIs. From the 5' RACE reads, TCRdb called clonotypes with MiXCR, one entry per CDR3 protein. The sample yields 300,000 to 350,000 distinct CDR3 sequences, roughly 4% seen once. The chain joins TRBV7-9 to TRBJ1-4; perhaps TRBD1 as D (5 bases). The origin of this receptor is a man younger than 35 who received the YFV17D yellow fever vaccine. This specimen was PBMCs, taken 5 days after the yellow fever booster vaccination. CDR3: CASSQSGPGRNEKLFF. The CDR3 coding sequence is TGTGCCAGCAGCCAGTCGGGGCCGGGGAGAAATGAAAAACTGTTTTTT.